In this sample, the clone carrying this T cell receptor beta chain turned up many times. Its antigen is unknown. This record belongs to a study of Graves' ophthalmopathy and Graves' hyperthyroidism. Physicians reached a diagnosis by relying on clinical symptoms, serum thyroxine, TRAb, thyroid ultrasound and orbital computed tomography. The PBMCs were taken from over 9.5 ml of fresh peripheral blood. From RNA, the CDR3 regions of TCR beta chains were amplified and sequenced. Second-round multiplex PCR came after first-round RT-PCR with HTBI primers. TCRdb passed the multiplex PCR reads through MiXCR, listing each CDR3 protein once. Here the sample spans approximately 410,000 distinct CDR3 sequences, 15% being singletons. General study points: Built on 13 signatures, a model told ophthalmopathy apart from stable hyperthyroidism with around 90% sensitivity and less than 82% specificity. A majority of expanded thyroid clonotypes exceeding 0.001 frequency were likewise present in blood.

Trimming at V came to 5 bases and at J to 2 bases, leaving 11 bases not matched to a gene. Per germline, CDR1 SGHRS and CDR2 YFSETQ. The CDR3 has 16 amino acids. This chain joins TRBV5-1 and TRBJ1-2, with TRBD1 matching 8 bases. Sequencing input: peripheral blood. This receptor was identified in a woman younger than 35 with stable Graves' hyperthyroidism. The CDR3 DNA reads TGCGCCAGCAGTCCCTACAGGGGGGACGAGAACTATGGCTACACCTTC. This gives the protein CASSPYRGDENYGYTF.